This T cell receptor beta chain stems from a study of shared clonotypes between healthy human individuals. Study context: Researchers assigned three CD4 naive, three CD4 memory, two CD8 naive and one CD8 memory plate to each donor. Study-level results: Memory subsets had estimated richness that was generally smaller than that of naive subsets.

V shed 6 bases and J shed 2 bases, with 13 bases lying between them. CDR1 is LNHDA and CDR2 is SQIVND in the germline V gene (reference sequence). The CDR3 consists of 14 residues. HIV-negative, healthy adults without recent acute infections or vaccinations were the donors. Measured with immunoSEQ multiplex PCR; TCRdb has only the in-frame clones, and not every one. The top ten hold less than 0.35% of the sample, which has about 380,000 clones, around 96% seen once. With respect to this clone: What it binds is not known.

Sequencing input: memory CD8+ T cells sorted from blood. Described subset: CD45RO+ cells pooled with CCR7-negative TemRA cells. This sequence joins TRBV19 and TRBJ1-2; no firm D call. The sequence was obtained from a man aged 25-40 years in good health. CDR3 sequence reads: CASRHTGRNYGYTF. As DNA, the CDR3 is TGTGCCAGTAGGCATACGGGCAGGAACTATGGCTACACCTTC.